A single sample gave rise to the 13 T cell receptor beta chains below, sequenced in a study of human T cells and chemical hapten exposure (dated by TCRdb to 2020 to 2022). According to the study, the label for this sample's time point signals: patch test 1, 2 weeks after DPC sensitization. The sample's treatment or condition label, in plain terms: therapeutic diphenylcyclopropenone sensitization with weekly scalp DPC. Library preparation was by RACE. This sample was sequenced with a NextSeq 500. The raw public data were reprocessed by TCRdb itself: fastp quality trimming at Q25, MiXCR clonotype calling, in-frame beta chains only. For every CDR3 protein sequence, its rows merge into one entry that carries the most common genes and DNA. In all, the sample holds fewer than 200,000 distinct CDR3 sequences, and around 24% of those were seen once. Approximately 6.7% of the sample is held by the ten biggest clonotypes.

This specimen was whole blood, taken in connection with sensitization to the hapten diphenylcyclopropenone (DPC). These TCRs come from a woman in her forties or fifties with alopecia areata. Some clones in this sample may be carry-over from other donors' samples.

This clonotype was counted only a few times. Compared with germline, one end of the junction differs, possibly owing to a read error. The chain couples TRBV24-1 to TRBJ2-2; D is possibly TRBD2 (5 bases). This CDR3 region has 14 residues. CDR1 is KGHDR, CDR2 SFDVKD, per germline. The DNA of the CDR3 is TGTGCCACCAGTCCTTCCTTCGTCCCCGGGGAGCTTTTTTTT. It is translated as CATSPSFVPGELFF.

The chain combines TRBV10-2 with TRBJ2-3; 7 bases line up with TRBD1. CDR3 length equals 14 residues. Per germline, CDR1 WSHSY and CDR2 SAAADI. The ends lost 3 bases at V and 4 bases at J; junction bases unmatched: 4. The CDR3 sequence: CASSEQGWADTQYF. The CDR3 region has the DNA TGCGCCAGCAGTGAACAGGGGTGGGCAGATACGCAGTATTTT.

This clonotype has just a few counts. V usage is TRBV2 and J usage is TRBJ1-5; the D gene is possibly TRBD1 (5 bases). CDR3 length: 15 amino acids. In germline, CDR1 is SNHLY, CDR2 FYNNEI. V was shortened by 4 bases and J by 6 bases, with 16 bases between the two germline ends. DNA of the CDR3: TGTGCCAGCAGTGCCAGGGCGGTTTTTGTTCAGCCCCAGCATTTT. This sequence encodes CASSARAVFVQPQHF.

This clonotype appeared once. This chain links TRBV5-1 with TRBJ1-6; D is unresolved. The germline gives CDR1 SGHRS, CDR2 YFSETQ. The CDR3 is 16 amino acids. Trimming pared 2 bases from V and 5 bases from J, leaving 14 bases between. CDR3 nucleotide sequence: TGCGCCAGCAGCTTCTCGGACGCCCATGATAATTCACCCCTCCACTTT. Its protein product is CASSFSDAHDNSPLHF.

The chain uses TRBV5-5 and TRBJ1-2; 9 positions match TRBD1. Germline CDR1 SGHKS, CDR2 YYEKEE (reference sequence). The ends lost 4 bases at V and 3 bases at J; junction bases unmatched: 7. CDR3 length equals 15 residues. CDR3: CASSHRTGEYYGYTF. CDR3 nucleotides: TGTGCCAGCAGCCACCGGACAGGGGAATACTATGGCTACACCTTC.

The chain has TRBV5-5 and TRBJ1-4; 7 bases line up with TRBD1. The CDR3 runs to 15 residues. Germline loops: CDR1 SGHKS, CDR2 YYEKEE (reference sequence). Trimming at V came to 4 bases and at J to 7 bases, leaving 10 bases not matched to a gene. The CDR3 coding sequence is TGTGCCAGCAGCCGGGGACAGCTCGGGACTGAAAAACTGTTTTTT. It encodes CASSRGQLGTEKLFF. Looking up the rest from reference TRBV5-5 and TRBJ1-4 gives the full variable domain: DAGVTQSPTHLIKTRGQQVTLRCSPISGHKSVSWYQQVLGQGPQFIFQYYEKEERGRGNFPDRFSARQFPNYSSELNVNALLLGDSALYLCASSRGQLGTEKLFFGSGTQLSVL.

This clonotype was picked up a small number of times. This chain links TRBV29-1 with TRBJ1-1; D is uncertain. Between the trimmed V and J ends, which lost 6 bases and 11 bases, there was a span of 16 bases. The CDR3 consists of 11 residues. Germline V gives CDR1 SQVTM, CDR2 ANQGSEA. CDR3 in DNA: TGCAGCGTCGAACCGGATGAGGTGGCTTTCTTT. Translation: CSVEPDEVAFF.

This clonotype came up a few times. This chain uses TRBV9 with TRBJ2-1; 10 nucleotides match TRBD2. Trimming cost V 3 bases and J 4 bases; bases outside gene matches: 4. CDR3 length equals 15 residues. The germline V gene has CDR1 SGDLS and CDR2 YYNGEE. CDR3 protein: CASSAGTSEYNEQFF. In DNA form, the CDR3 reads TGTGCCAGCAGCGCCGGGACTAGCGAGTACAATGAGCAGTTCTTC.

This clonotype was seen more than once but under ten times. The chain links TRBV5-1 to TRBJ2-1; 9 bases map to TRBD2. The germline CDR1 and CDR2 sequences are SGHRS and YFSETQ. The ends lost 4 bases at V and 6 bases at J; junction bases unmatched: 8. This CDR3 is built from 15 residues. The CDR3, as DNA: TGCGCCAGCAGCGAAACTAGCGGGCCTACCAATGAGCAGTTCTTC. It encodes CASSETSGPTNEQFF. Full variable domain (missing parts from reference TRBV5-1 and TRBJ2-1): KAGVTQTPRYLIKTRGQQVTLSCSPISGHRSVSWYQQTPGQGLQFLFEYFSETQRNKGNFPGRFSGRQFSNSRSEMNVSTLELGDSALYLCASSETSGPTNEQFFGPGTRLTVL.

This chain links TRBV20-1 with TRBJ2-7; 9 bases agree with TRBD1. The CDR3 sequence is 15 residues long. V shed 2 bases and J 1 base; nucleotides not matched to a gene: 6. Germline V gene data show CDR1 as DFQATT and CDR2 as SNEGSKA (reference sequence). The CDR3 DNA reads TGCAGTGCTAGACCGTCGACAGGGGGATCCTACGAGCAGTACTTC. It specifies CSARPSTGGSYEQYF.

The rearrangement joins TRBV2 to TRBJ2-1, with D perhaps being TRBD1 or TRBD2 (5 bases each). Trimming cost V 6 bases and J 0 bases, with 15 bases left between them. The germline V gene encodes CDR1 SNHLY and CDR2 FYNNEI. CDR3 length equals 16 residues. CDR3 sequence (DNA): TGTGCCAGCAGACCGGGTGAGGGGAGCTCCTACAATGAGCAGTTCTTC. Residues: CASRPGEGSSYNEQFF.

The V and J genes are TRBV24-1 and TRBJ1-2; no clear D gene. The CDR3 totals 12 residues. CDR1 and CDR2 (germline): KGHDR, SFDVKD. Deletions cut 0 bases from V and 8 bases from J, with 6 bases between. The CDR3 sequence: CATSDLIYGYTF. CDR3 sequence (DNA): TGTGCCACCAGTGATTTGATCTACGGCTACACCTTC.

The V gene is TRBV11-2, the J gene TRBJ2-3; no reliable D call. V was shortened by 1 base and J by 6 bases, with 5 bases between the two germline ends. Per germline, CDR1 SGHAT and CDR2 FQNNGV. This CDR3 has 12 amino acids. In DNA form, the CDR3 reads TGTGCCAGCAGCTTAGCTAGGGATACGCAGTATTTT. Translated: CASSLARDTQYF.